Shown below are 7 T cell receptor beta chains from a single sample sequenced in a study of PD-1 blockade in classical Hodgkin lymphoma. All the patients suffered relapse after autologous stem cell transplantation, and brentuximab vedotin exposure differed. Using immunoSEQ multiplex PCR, the repertoire was profiled, and TCRdb retains in-frame clones only, with some absent. Of approximately 150,000 clones listed, about four fifths were seen once; the top ten hold roughly a tenth. The sample in question was peripheral blood mononuclear cells (PBMCs), obtained before the second cycle of nivolumab. These receptors came from a human donor with classical Hodgkin lymphoma.

This clone was detected only a few times. The gene calls are TRBV19 and TRBJ1-4, with 8 bases that match TRBD1. The CDR3 runs 16 residues. The V segment lost 3 bases and the J segment 8 bases; nucleotides outside the gene matches: 11. Germline assignment: CDR1 LNHDA and CDR2 SQIVND (reference sequence). CDR3 DNA: TGTGCCAGTAGTATTCGATTAGGACAGGGAGGCGAAAAACTGTTTTTT. Encoded protein: CASSIRLGQGGEKLFF. Using reference TRBV19 and TRBJ1-4 for the parts outside the CDR3, the full variable domain is DGGITQSPKYLFRKEGQNVTLSCEQNLNHDAMYWYRQDPGQGLRLIYYSQIVNDFQKGDIAEGYSVSREKKESFPLTVTSAQKNPTAFYLCASSIRLGQGGEKLFFGSGTQLSVL.

CDR3 coding DNA: TGTGCCAGCAGCTTAAGGCAGTTCACAGATACGCAGTATTTT. Protein: CASSLRQFTDTQYF. The chain carries TRBV7-9 and TRBJ2-3; D unresolved. CDR1 and CDR2 from the germline V gene are SEHNR and FQNEAQ (reference sequence). With 2 bases removed from V and 2 bases from J, the gap between germline ends came to 8 bases. The length of the CDR3 is 14 residues.

This clone was observed a single time. This chain links TRBV9 with TRBJ2-1; unclear D gene. CDR1 is SGDLS, CDR2 YYNGEE, per germline. Trimming removed 0 bases at V and 4 bases at J, with 11 bases between. CDR3 length: 15 amino acids. Here the CDR3 DNA reads TGTGCCAGCAGCGTAGCTAGTAAAAAATACAATGAGCAGTTCTTC. Amino acids: CASSVASKKYNEQFF.

This clone was picked up a small number of times. This chain connects TRBV6-5 to TRBJ2-3; 7 nucleotides match TRBD1. The CDR3 sequence is 13 residues long. The junction had 2 bases not matched to a gene; V was cut back by 8 bases and J by 0 bases. Germline assignment: CDR1 MNHEY and CDR2 SVGAGI. CDR3 DNA: TGTGCCAGCGGCAGGGGGAGCACAGATACGCAGTATTTT. It yields the protein CASGRGSTDTQYF.

The CDR3 nucleotides are TGTGCCATAAGAGGGACTAGCGTCTCAGGGACCCAGTACTTC. It translates to CAIRGTSVSGTQYF. J is TRBJ2-5 and V is TRBV10-3; 10 bases are a match to TRBD2. The CDR3 totals 14 residues. Germline CDR1 ENHRY, CDR2 SYGVKD. After removal of 9 bases from V and 7 bases from J, the junction contained 11 bases not matched to a gene.

This chain connects TRBV6-6 to TRBJ2-5; TRBD1 agrees at 7 bases. The CDR3 length is 13 residues. CDR1 and CDR2 (germline): MNHNY, SVGAGI (reference sequence). V lost 4 bases and J lost 5; bases outside the gene matches: 4. CDR3 coding DNA: TGTGCCAGCAGTTTGACAGGGTGGGAGACCCAGTACTTC. It codes for CASSLTGWETQYF.

The chain employs TRBV4-3 and TRBJ2-5; possibly TRBD2 for D (6 bases). From germline, CDR1 is LGHNA and CDR2 YSLEER. This CDR3 is built from 16 residues. V was shortened by 0 bases and J by 5 bases, with 16 bases between the two germline ends. CDR3 DNA sequence: TGCGCCAGCAGCCAAGATAGGGACCACCGGGGGGAGACCCAGTACTTC. The encoded protein is CASSQDRDHRGETQYF.